These T cell receptor beta chains were read from a single sample in a study of early T cells in non-severe SARS-CoV-2 infection. TCRdb processed the 5' RACE reads anew with MiXCR; each CDR3 protein has one entry. The table shows tens of thousands of distinct CDR3 sequences, with 5.5% to 7.5% occurring only once. Sequenced input: whole blood. Receptors originate from an adult who was a healthcare worker with PCR-confirmed SARS-CoV-2 infection or an uninfected control (not recorded which). Each CDR3 is given with its conserved first and last residue. D genes are given only for firm matches. Clone size is shown for a subset of rows, as once, few, many or a class of expanded clone.

>TRBJ2-7|TRBV19|TRBD1|many
CASSRGQGAYEQYF
TGTGCCAGTAGTAGGGGACAGGGGGCATACGAGCAGTACTTC
>TRBJ2-1|TRBV7-9|-|-
CASSWTDEQFF
TGTGCCAGCAGCTGGACCGATGAGCAGTTCTTC
>TRBJ2-3|TRBV5-1|-|-
CVSTAGAITDTQYF
TGCGTCAGCACAGCAGGGGCCATCACAGATACGCAGTATTTT
>TRBJ2-3|TRBV7-8|TRBD1|many
CASSQDRGGTDTQYF
TGTGCCAGCAGTCAGGACAGGGGGGGGACAGATACGCAGTATTTT
>TRBJ2-7|TRBV28|TRBD1|few
CASSGTGQQSTIVFYEQYF
TGTGCCAGCAGTGGGACGGGACAGCAGAGTACCATTGTCTTTTACGAGCAGTACTTC
>TRBJ2-1|TRBV20-1|TRBD2|-
CSAPPGLANGEQFF
TGCAGTGCGCCGCCGGGACTAGCCAACGGTGAGCAGTTCTTC
>TRBJ2-7|TRBV6-5|-|many
CASRFRGGGDEQYF
TGTGCCAGCAGGTTCAGGGGCGGGGGCGACGAGCAGTACTTC
>TRBJ1-5|TRBV7-2|-|many
CASSLVGQGNQPQHF
TGTGCCAGCAGCTTAGTGGGGCAGGGCAATCAGCCCCAGCATTTT
>TRBJ1-2|TRBV6-5|-|-
CASSYLTGPNYGYTF
TGTGCCAGCAGTTACCTGACAGGCCCCAACTATGGCTACACCTTC
>TRBJ1-5|TRBV7-2|-|few
CASSLGGSYNQPQHF
TGTGCCAGCAGCTTAGGAGGGTCCTATAATCAGCCCCAGCATTTT
>TRBJ2-5|TRBV7-9|-|many
CASSLGLLQETQYF
TGTGCCAGCAGCTTAGGACTGCTCCAAGAGACCCAGTACTTC
>TRBJ2-3|TRBV20-1|TRBD2|-
CSARDPSGRGTQYF
TGCAGTGCTAGAGATCCTAGCGGGAGAGGTACGCAGTATTTT
>TRBJ2-7|TRBV7-9|-|many
CASSRDRNSYEQYF
TGTGCCAGCAGCCGGGACCGAAACTCCTACGAGCAGTACTTC
>TRBJ1-2|TRBV7-2|TRBD1|many
CASSSESTGGGYGYTF
TGTGCCAGCAGCTCGGAATCGACAGGGGGCGGCTATGGCTACACCTTC
>TRBJ2-5|TRBV30|-|many
CAWTEFQETQYF
TGTGCCTGGACGGAATTCCAAGAGACCCAGTACTTC
>TRBJ1-1|TRBV5-4|-|many
CASRRQMAQVNTEAFF
TGTGCCAGCAGGAGACAGATGGCTCAAGTGAACACTGAAGCTTTCTTT
>TRBJ2-7|TRBV20-1|TRBD2|few
CSAHRGLAGGYEQYF
TGCAGTGCCCATCGCGGACTAGCGGGGGGCTACGAGCAGTACTTC
>TRBJ1-1|TRBV12-3/TRBV12-4|-|-
CASNEDGVSEAFF
TGTGCCAGCAACGAGGACGGGGTTTCTGAAGCTTTCTTT
>TRBJ2-1|TRBV11-2|-|few
CASSATGNRNEQFF
TGTGCCAGCAGCGCCACCGGGAACCGGAATGAGCAGTTCTTC
>TRBJ1-1|TRBV20-1|-|many
CSARDPDRGIDTEAFF
TGCAGTGCTAGAGATCCCGACCGAGGTATAGACACTGAAGCTTTCTTT
>TRBJ2-7|TRBV7-7|-|few
CASSPHSYEQYF
TGTGCCAGCAGCCCACACTCCTACGAGCAGTACTTC
>TRBJ1-5|TRBV19|-|many
CASSSGTFSNQPQHF
TGTGCCAGTAGTTCCGGGACTTTTAGCAATCAGCCCCAGCATTTT
>TRBJ2-7|TRBV30|TRBD2|few
CAWSVRLGGEQYF
TGTGCCTGGAGTGTACGATTGGGGGGGGAGCAGTACTTC